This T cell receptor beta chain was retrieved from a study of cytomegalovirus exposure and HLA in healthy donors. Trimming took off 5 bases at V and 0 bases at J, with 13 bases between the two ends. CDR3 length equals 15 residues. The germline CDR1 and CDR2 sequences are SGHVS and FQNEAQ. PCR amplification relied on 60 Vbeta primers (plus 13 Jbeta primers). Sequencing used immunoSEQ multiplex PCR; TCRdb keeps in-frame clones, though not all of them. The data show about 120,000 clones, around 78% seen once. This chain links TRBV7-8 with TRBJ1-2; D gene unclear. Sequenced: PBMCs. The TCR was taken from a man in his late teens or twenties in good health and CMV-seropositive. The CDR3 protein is CASSRPARANYGYTF. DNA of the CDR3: TGTGCCAGCAGCCGTCCGGCTCGGGCTAACTATGGCTACACCTTC.